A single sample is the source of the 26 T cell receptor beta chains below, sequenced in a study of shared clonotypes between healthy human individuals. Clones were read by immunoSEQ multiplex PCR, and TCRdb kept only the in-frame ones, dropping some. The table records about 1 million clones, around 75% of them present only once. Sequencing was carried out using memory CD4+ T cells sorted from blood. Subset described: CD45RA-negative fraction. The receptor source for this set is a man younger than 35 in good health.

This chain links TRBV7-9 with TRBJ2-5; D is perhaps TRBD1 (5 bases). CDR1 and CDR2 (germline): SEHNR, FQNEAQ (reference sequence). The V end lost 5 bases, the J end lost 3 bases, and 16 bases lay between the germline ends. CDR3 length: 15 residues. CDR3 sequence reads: CASSDRPGHEETQYF. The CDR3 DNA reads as TGTGCCAGCAGCGACAGACCAGGTCACGAAGAGACCCAGTACTTC.

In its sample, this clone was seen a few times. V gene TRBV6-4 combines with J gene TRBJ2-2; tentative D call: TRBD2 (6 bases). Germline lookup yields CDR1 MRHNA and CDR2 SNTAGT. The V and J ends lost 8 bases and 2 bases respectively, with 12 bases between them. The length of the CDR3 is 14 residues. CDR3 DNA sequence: TGTGCCAGCCGATACGGGACTAACACCGGGGAGCTGTTTTTT. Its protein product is CASRYGTNTGELFF.

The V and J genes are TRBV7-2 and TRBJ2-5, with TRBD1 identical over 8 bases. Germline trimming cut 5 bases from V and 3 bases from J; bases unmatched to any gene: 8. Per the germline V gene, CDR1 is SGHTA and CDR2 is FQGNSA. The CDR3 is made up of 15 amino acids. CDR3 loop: CASSTRDRKKETQYF. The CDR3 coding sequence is TGTGCCAGCAGCACCCGGGACAGGAAAAAAGAGACCCAGTACTTC.

In DNA form, the CDR3 reads TGTGCCAGCAGCTTAGGGACAGTTAATAAGCAGTACTTC. As protein: CASSLGTVNKQYF. The genes are TRBV7-9 and TRBJ2-7; tentatively, D is TRBD1 (6 bases). The V gene's germline CDR1 is SEHNR and CDR2 FQNEAQ (reference sequence). V lost 1 base and J lost 8, with 12 bases in between. The length of the CDR3 is 13 residues.

CDR3 nucleotides: TGTGCCAGCAGCGGGCGGGGGTCACAAGAGACCCAGTACTTC. As protein: CASSGRGSQETQYF. The chain is built from TRBV7-2 and TRBJ2-5, with 7 bases that match TRBD2. CDR3 length: 14 residues. CDR1 SGHTA and CDR2 FQGNSA come from the germline V gene. With 5 bases clipped from V and 2 bases from J, the junction kept 5 bases outside the gene matches.

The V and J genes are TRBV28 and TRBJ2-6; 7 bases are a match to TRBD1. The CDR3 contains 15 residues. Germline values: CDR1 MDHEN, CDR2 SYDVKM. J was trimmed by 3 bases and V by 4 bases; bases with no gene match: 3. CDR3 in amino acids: CASSSDRVGANVLTF. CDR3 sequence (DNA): TGTGCCAGCAGTTCCGACAGGGTTGGGGCCAACGTCCTGACTTTC.

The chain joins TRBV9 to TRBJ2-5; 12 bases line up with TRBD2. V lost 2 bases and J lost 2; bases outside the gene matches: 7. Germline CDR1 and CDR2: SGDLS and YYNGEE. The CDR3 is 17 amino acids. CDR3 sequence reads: CASSVGSGLAGQETQYF. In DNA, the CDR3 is TGTGCCAGCAGCGTCGGATCCGGACTAGCGGGACAAGAGACCCAGTACTTC.

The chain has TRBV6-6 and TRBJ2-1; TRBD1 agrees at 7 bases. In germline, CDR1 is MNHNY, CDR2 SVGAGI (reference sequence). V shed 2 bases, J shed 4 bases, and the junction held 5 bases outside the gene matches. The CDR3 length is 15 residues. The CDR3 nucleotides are TGTGCCAGCAGTTACGCCGGGACAGAATACAATGAGCAGTTCTTC. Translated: CASSYAGTEYNEQFF.

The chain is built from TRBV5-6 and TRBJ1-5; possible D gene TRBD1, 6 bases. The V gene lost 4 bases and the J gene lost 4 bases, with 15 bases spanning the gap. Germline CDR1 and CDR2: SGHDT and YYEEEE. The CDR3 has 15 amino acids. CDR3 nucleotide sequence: TGTGCCAGCAGCGCCCGGGGGGCCCCGAATCAGCCCCAGCATTTT. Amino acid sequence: CASSARGAPNQPQHF.

The CDR3 region has the DNA TGTGCCATCAGTGAGAGTCAGGACAGATCGCAGTATTTT. The encoded protein is CAISESQDRSQYF. This chain links TRBV10-3 with TRBJ2-3, with a weak D call TRBD1 (6 bases). Germline CDR1 and CDR2: ENHRY and SYGVKD. This CDR3 region has 13 residues. Trimming removed 2 bases at V and 10 bases at J, with 13 bases between.

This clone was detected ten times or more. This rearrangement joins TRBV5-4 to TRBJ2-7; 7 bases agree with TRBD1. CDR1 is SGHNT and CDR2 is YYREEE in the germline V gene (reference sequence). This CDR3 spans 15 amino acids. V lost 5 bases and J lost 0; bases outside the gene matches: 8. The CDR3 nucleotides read TGTGCCAGCAGGGTTGACAGGGACCGCTCCTACGAGCAGTACTTC. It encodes CASRVDRDRSYEQYF. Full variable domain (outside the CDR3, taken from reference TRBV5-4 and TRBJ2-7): ETGVTQSPTHLIKTRGQQVTLRCSSQSGHNTVSWYQQALGQGPQFIFQYYREEENGRGNFPPRFSGLQFPNYSSELNVNALELDDSALYLCASRVDRDRSYEQYFGPGTRLTVT.

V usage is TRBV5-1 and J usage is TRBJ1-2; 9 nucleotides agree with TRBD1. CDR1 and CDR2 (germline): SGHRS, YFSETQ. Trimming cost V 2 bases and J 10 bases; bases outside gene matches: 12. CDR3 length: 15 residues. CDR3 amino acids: CASSLSQGQGRVYTF. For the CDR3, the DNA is TGCGCCAGCAGCTTAAGTCAGGGACAGGGAAGAGTCTACACCTTC. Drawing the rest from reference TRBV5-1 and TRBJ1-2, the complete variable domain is KAGVTQTPRYLIKTRGQQVTLSCSPISGHRSVSWYQQTPGQGLQFLFEYFSETQRNKGNFPGRFSGRQFSNSRSEMNVSTLELGDSALYLCASSLSQGQGRVYTFGSGTRLTVV.

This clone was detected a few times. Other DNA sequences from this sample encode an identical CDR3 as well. The CDR3 bases are TGTGCCAGCTCACCACAGGCCGGCACTGAAGCTTTCTTT. It specifies CASSPQAGTEAFF. V gene TRBV18 combines with J gene TRBJ1-1; D remains unclear. The CDR3 loop spans 13 amino acids. Germline CDR1 is KGHSH and CDR2 is LQKENI. Trimming took 1 base from V and 4 from J, leaving 7 bases between them.

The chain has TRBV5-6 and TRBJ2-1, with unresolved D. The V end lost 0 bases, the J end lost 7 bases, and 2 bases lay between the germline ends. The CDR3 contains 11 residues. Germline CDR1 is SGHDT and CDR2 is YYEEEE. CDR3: CASSLDNEQFF. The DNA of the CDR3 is TGTGCCAGCAGCTTGGATAATGAGCAGTTCTTC.

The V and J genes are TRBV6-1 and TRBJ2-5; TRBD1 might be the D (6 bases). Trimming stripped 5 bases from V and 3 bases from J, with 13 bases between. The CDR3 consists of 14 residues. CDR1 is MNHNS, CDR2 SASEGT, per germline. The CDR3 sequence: CASSQNREKETQYF. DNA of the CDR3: TGTGCCAGCAGTCAGAACAGGGAGAAAGAGACCCAGTACTTC.

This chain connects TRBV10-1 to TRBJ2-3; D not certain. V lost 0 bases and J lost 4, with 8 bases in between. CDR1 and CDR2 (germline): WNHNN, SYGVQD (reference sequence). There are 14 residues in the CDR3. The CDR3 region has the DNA TGCGCCAGCAGTGAGTCGCTAGGTGCAGATACGCAGTATTTT. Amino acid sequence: CASSESLGADTQYF.

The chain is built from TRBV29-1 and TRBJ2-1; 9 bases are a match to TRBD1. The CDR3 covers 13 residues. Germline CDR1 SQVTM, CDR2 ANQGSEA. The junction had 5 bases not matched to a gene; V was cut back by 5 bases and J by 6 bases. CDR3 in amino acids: CSVFGDRANEQFF. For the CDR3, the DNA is TGCAGCGTTTTCGGGGACAGGGCCAATGAGCAGTTCTTC.

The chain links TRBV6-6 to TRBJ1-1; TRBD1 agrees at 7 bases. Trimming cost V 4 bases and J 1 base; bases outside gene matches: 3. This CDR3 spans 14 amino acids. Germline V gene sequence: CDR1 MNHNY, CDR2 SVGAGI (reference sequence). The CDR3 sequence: CASSFTGANTEAFF. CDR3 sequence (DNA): TGTGCCAGCAGTTTCACAGGGGCGAACACTGAAGCTTTCTTT.

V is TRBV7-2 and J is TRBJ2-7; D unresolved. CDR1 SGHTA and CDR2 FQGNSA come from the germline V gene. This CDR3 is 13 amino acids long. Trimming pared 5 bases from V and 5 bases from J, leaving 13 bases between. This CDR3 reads CASSPRSGHEQYF. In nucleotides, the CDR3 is TGTGCCAGCAGCCCGCGGTCAGGCCACGAGCAGTACTTC.

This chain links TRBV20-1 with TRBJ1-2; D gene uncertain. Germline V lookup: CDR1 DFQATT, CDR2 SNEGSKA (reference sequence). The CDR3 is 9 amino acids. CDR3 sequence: CRADIGYTF. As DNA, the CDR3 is TGCAGGGCCGACATTGGCTACACCTTC.

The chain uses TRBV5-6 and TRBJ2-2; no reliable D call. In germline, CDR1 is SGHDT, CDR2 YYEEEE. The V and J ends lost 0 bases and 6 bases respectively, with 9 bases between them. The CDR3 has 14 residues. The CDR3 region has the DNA TGTGCCAGCAGCTTGGCCTTGCCGCCCGGGGAGCTGTTTTTT. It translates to CASSLALPPGELFF.

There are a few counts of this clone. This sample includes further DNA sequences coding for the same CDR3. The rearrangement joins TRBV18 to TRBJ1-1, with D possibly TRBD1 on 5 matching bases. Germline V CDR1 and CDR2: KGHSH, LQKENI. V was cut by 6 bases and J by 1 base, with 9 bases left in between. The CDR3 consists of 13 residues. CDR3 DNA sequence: TGTGCCAGCTCGCAAGGGGCGAACACTGAAGCTTTCTTT. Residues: CASSQGANTEAFF.

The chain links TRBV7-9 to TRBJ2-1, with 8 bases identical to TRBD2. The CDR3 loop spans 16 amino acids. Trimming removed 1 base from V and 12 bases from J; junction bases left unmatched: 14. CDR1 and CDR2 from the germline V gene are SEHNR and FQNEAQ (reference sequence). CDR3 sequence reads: CASSLEGPSGPRGQFF. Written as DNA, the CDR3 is TGTGCCAGCAGCTTAGAAGGGCCTAGCGGGCCCAGAGGGCAGTTCTTC.

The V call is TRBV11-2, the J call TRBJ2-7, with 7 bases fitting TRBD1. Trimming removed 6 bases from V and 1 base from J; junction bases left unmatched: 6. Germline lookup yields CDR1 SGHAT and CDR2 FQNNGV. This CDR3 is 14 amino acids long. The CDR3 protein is CASSYWTGSYEQYF. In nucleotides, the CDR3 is TGTGCCAGCAGTTACTGGACAGGATCCTACGAGCAGTACTTC.

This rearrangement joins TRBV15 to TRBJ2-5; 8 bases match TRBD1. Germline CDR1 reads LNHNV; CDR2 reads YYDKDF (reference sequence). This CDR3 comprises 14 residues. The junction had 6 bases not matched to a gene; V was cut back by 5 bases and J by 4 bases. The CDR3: CATSGAGGPETQYF. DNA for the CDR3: TGTGCCACCAGCGGGGCAGGGGGCCCAGAGACCCAGTACTTC.

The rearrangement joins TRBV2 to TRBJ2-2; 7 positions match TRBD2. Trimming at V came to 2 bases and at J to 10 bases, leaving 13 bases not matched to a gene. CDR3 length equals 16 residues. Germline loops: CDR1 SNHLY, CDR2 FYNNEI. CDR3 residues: CASSESWEGPQAELFF. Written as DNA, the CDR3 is TGTGCCAGCAGTGAATCGTGGGAGGGCCCCCAGGCGGAGCTGTTTTTT. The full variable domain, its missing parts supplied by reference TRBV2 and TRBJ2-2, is EPEVTQTPSHQVTQMGQEVILRCVPISNHLYFYWYRQILGQKVEFLVSFYNNEISEKSEIFDDQFSVERPDGSNFTLKIRSTKLEDSAMYFCASSESWEGPQAELFFGEGSRLTVL.